Shown below are 20 T cell receptor beta chains from a single sample sequenced in a study of PD-1 blockade in mismatch repair-deficient tumors. Produced via immunoSEQ multiplex PCR; TCRdb's table is partial and in-frame only. The sample records approximately 10,000 clones, roughly 84% being singletons. These receptors are not linked to any known antigen. Regarding time point: roughly 10-day in vitro stimulation with candidate mutation-associated neoantigen peptide 1. The material sequenced was cells cultured in vitro, taken from a patient treated with pembrolizumab. These receptors came from an adult with mismatch repair-deficient cancer.

The CDR3 is CASSLGSSSYEQYF. The DNA of the CDR3 is TGTGCCAGCAGTCTGGGATCTAGCTCCTACGAGCAGTACTTC. The chain joins TRBV11-3 to TRBJ2-7; D uncertain. V lost 6 bases to trimming and J lost 0 bases, with 12 bases between them. Germline V CDR1 and CDR2: SGHNT, YENEEA. The CDR3 length is 14 residues.

The V and J genes are TRBV2 and TRBJ2-3, with 7 bases that match TRBD2. The V gene end was trimmed by 3 bases and the J gene end by 5 bases; junction bases not matched to a gene: 5. This CDR3 contains 14 residues. Germline CDR1 and CDR2: SNHLY and FYNNEI. The CDR3, as DNA: TGTGCCAGCAGTGAGTGGTTAGCGGGAGATACGCAGTATTTT. It encodes CASSEWLAGDTQYF.

This chain joins TRBV20-1 and TRBJ2-7; the D gene could be TRBD1 or TRBD2 (6 bases each). Looked up from germline, CDR1 is DFQATT and CDR2 is SNEGSKA (reference sequence). The CDR3 has 11 amino acids. V dropped 5 bases and J dropped 6 bases, with 11 bases sitting between them. DNA of the CDR3: TGCAGTGCTCTTTCGGGGGCCGAGCAGTACTTC. This encodes CSALSGAEQYF.

The J gene is TRBJ1-1, the V gene TRBV6-6, with D perhaps TRBD1 (5 bases). The germline gives CDR1 MNHNY, CDR2 SVGAGI (reference sequence). The CDR3 runs to 16 residues. Trimming pared 0 bases from V and 1 base from J, leaving 12 bases between. CDR3 bases: TGTGCCAGCAGTTACTCGAATTGGGGGACGAACACTGAAGCTTTCTTT. Translating gives CASSYSNWGTNTEAFF.

The CDR3 DNA reads TGTGCCATCAGTGAGTCCTTAGCGGGAGGGCCGTACGAGCAGTACTTC. This codes for CAISESLAGGPYEQYF. V and J are TRBV10-3 and TRBJ2-7; 11 bases map to TRBD2. The CDR3 contains 16 residues. Germline trimming cut 0 bases from V and 4 bases from J; bases unmatched to any gene: 5. Germline CDR1 ENHRY, CDR2 SYGVKD.

V and J are TRBV28 and TRBJ2-3; D remains ambiguous. Germline values: CDR1 MDHEN, CDR2 SYDVKM. The CDR3 has 13 amino acids. The V and J ends lost 2 bases and 1 base respectively, with 4 bases between them. The CDR3 sequence is CASSLMGTDTQYF. CDR3 DNA sequence: TGTGCCAGCAGTTTAATGGGCACAGATACGCAGTATTTT.

This rearrangement joins TRBV4-1 to TRBJ1-1, with a tentative D call TRBD1 (5 bases). The germline gives CDR1 MGHRA, CDR2 YSYEKL. V gave up 0 bases and J gave up 5 bases, with 13 bases separating them. The CDR3 is made up of 15 amino acids. The CDR3 spells CASSQEQRGKTEAFF. The CDR3 nucleotides read TGCGCCAGCAGCCAAGAGCAGCGGGGGAAGACTGAAGCTTTCTTT.

V and J are TRBV6-1 and TRBJ1-2; 8 positions match TRBD1. Germline V gene sequence: CDR1 MNHNS, CDR2 SASEGT. CDR3 length: 13 amino acids. V lost 3 bases and J lost 7; bases outside the gene matches: 4. The CDR3 region is CASSDWTGFGYTF. The CDR3 DNA reads as TGTGCCAGCAGTGACTGGACAGGGTTTGGCTACACCTTC.

The genes are TRBV7-9 and TRBJ2-1; 8 bases align to TRBD1. Germline V gene lookup returns CDR1 SEHNR and CDR2 FQNEAQ (reference sequence). CDR3 size: 16 residues. Trimming removed 4 bases from V and 4 bases from J; junction bases left unmatched: 9. The CDR3 region is CASSSQTGADYNEQFF. The DNA of the CDR3 is TGTGCCAGCAGCTCGCAGACAGGGGCGGATTACAATGAGCAGTTCTTC.

The chain combines TRBV19 with TRBJ2-1; 10 bases are a match to TRBD2. V dropped 5 bases and J dropped 0; count of bases not matched to a gene: 10. This CDR3 comprises 18 residues. From germline, CDR1 is LNHDA and CDR2 SQIVND (reference sequence). This chain's CDR3 is CASSVGLADYSSYNEQFF. The CDR3 DNA reads TGTGCCAGTAGTGTTGGACTAGCGGACTATAGCTCCTACAATGAGCAGTTCTTC. Drawing the rest from reference TRBV19 and TRBJ2-1, the complete variable domain is DGGITQSPKYLFRKEGQNVTLSCEQNLNHDAMYWYRQDPGQGLRLIYYSQIVNDFQKGDIAEGYSVSREKKESFPLTVTSAQKNPTAFYLCASSVGLADYSSYNEQFFGPGTRLTVL.

The chain recombines TRBV6-4 with TRBJ2-7, with D perhaps given as TRBD1 or TRBD2 (5 bases each). Germline V gene sequence: CDR1 MRHNA, CDR2 SNTAGT. This CDR3 spans 13 amino acids. V was trimmed by 2 bases and J by 5 bases, leaving 10 bases between them. The CDR3 region has the DNA TGTGCCAGCAGTGACGGTGAGGGACACGAGCAGTACTTC. Protein: CASSDGEGHEQYF.

The count of this clone is one. The rearrangement uses TRBV6-1 and TRBJ2-3; 11 bases agree with TRBD2. CDR3 length equals 15 residues. The trim removed 2 bases at V and 4 bases at J, leaving 2 bases unmatched. Per germline, CDR1 MNHNS and CDR2 SASEGT. The CDR3 protein is CASSELAGGADTQYF. For the CDR3, the DNA is TGTGCCAGCAGTGAACTAGCGGGAGGCGCAGATACGCAGTATTTT.

This chain connects TRBV6-5 to TRBJ1-2; 7 nucleotides line up with TRBD1. Germline V gene data show CDR1 as MNHEY and CDR2 as SVGAGI. Trimming removed 4 bases from V and 4 bases from J; junction bases left unmatched: 9. The CDR3 extends over 15 amino acids. CDR3 residues: CASSSGSGGSYGYTF. The CDR3 coding sequence is TGTGCCAGCAGTTCGGGGTCAGGGGGATCCTATGGCTACACCTTC.

The CDR3 DNA reads as TGTGCCGCGGATGCCGTAAAGACAGACCTAAGGCCAGGGGAGACCCAGTACTTC. Residues: CAADAVKTDLRPGETQYF. The V and J genes are TRBV11-2 and TRBJ2-5; the D gene is possibly TRBD1 (5 bases). This CDR3 comprises 18 residues. V was pared by 11 bases and J by 5 bases, with 33 bases between. Germline V gene sequence: CDR1 SGHAT, CDR2 FQNNGV.

Points on this clone: Germline is not matched at one junction end, which may reflect a read error. The same CDR3 is also encoded by other DNA sequences in this sample. The V call is TRBV7-9, the J call TRBJ2-3; D possibly corresponds to TRBD2 (5 bases). The CDR3 has 15 amino acids. Per germline, CDR1 SEHNR and CDR2 FQNEAQ (reference sequence). The chain's CDR3 is CASSLVRGNADTQYF. The CDR3 DNA reads TGTGCCAGCAGCTTAGTAAGAGGGAATGCAGATACGCAATATTTT.

As to this clone: Within the sample, other DNA sequences also encode this same CDR3. The CDR3 DNA reads as TGTGCCAGCAGCTTAACGTTAACGAGCGGGAGGGACGGCATTCAGTACTTC. It is translated as CASSLTLTSGRDGIQYF. V gene TRBV7-3 combines with J gene TRBJ2-4; 10 bases are a match to TRBD2. J was trimmed by 9 bases and V by 0 bases; bases with no gene match: 11. The CDR3 length is 17 residues. From germline, CDR1 is SGHTA and CDR2 FQGTGA.

V and J are TRBV19 and TRBJ2-4, with 9 bases fitting TRBD2. Trimming took 6 bases from V and 5 from J; bases not matched to a gene: 11. CDR1 LNHDA and CDR2 SQIVND come from the germline V gene (reference sequence). The CDR3 consists of 16 residues. The CDR3 is CASRVDSGSSQNIQYF. In DNA form, the CDR3 reads TGTGCCAGTAGAGTGGATAGCGGGAGCTCCCAAAACATTCAGTACTTC.

V gene TRBV9 combines with J gene TRBJ2-7; D might be TRBD2 (5 bases). From germline, CDR1 is SGDLS and CDR2 YYNGEE. The CDR3 extends over 14 amino acids. The V end was cut by 3 bases, the J end by 3 bases, with 13 bases between. CDR3 nucleotide sequence: TGTGCCAGCAGCGCCCCAGACGGGAACTACGAGCAGTACTTC. This gives the protein CASSAPDGNYEQYF. The full variable domain, with the rest looked up from reference TRBV9 and TRBJ2-7, is DSGVTQTPKHLITATGQRVTLRCSPRSGDLSVYWYQQSLDQGLQFLIQYYNGEERAKGNILERFSAQQFPDLHSELNLSSLELGDSALYFCASSAPDGNYEQYFGPGTRLTVT.

The chain couples TRBV5-3 to TRBJ2-1, with TRBD1 matching 9 bases. TRBV5-3 is flagged as an ORF with uncertain function. The CDR3 is 15 residues long. Trimming at V came to 0 bases and at J to 2 bases, leaving 0 bases not matched to a gene. The CDR3 is CARSLGDRAYNEQFF. As DNA, the CDR3 is TGTGCCAGAAGCTTGGGGGACAGGGCCTACAATGAGCAGTTCTTC.

The chain couples TRBV6-5 to TRBJ1-2; D might be TRBD1 (6 bases). The CDR3 is made up of 13 amino acids. The V gene's germline CDR1 is MNHEY and CDR2 SVGAGI. V lost 6 bases to trimming and J lost 2 bases, with 10 bases between them. CDR3 DNA: TGTGCCAGCAGGCTAACAGGGAACTATGGCTACACCTTC. Amino acid sequence: CASRLTGNYGYTF.